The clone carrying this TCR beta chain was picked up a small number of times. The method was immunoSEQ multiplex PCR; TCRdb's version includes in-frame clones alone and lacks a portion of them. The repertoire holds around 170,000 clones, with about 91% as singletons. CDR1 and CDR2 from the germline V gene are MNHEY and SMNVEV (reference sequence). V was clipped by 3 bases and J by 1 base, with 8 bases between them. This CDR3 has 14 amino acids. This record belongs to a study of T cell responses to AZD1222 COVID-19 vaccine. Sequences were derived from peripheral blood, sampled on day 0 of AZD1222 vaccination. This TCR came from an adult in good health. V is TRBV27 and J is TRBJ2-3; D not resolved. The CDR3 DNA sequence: TGTGCCAGCAGTTTCAGTCGGGGCACAGATACGCAGTATTTT. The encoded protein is CASSFSRGTDTQYF.